This TCR beta chain originates from a study of cytomegalovirus exposure and HLA in healthy donors. Study-level findings and limits: A later analysis appeared to link common viral pathogens to several of the most significant clusters. In vitro data verified a few CMV-associated chains as specific for CMV antigens.

As concerns this clone: The antigen is unknown.

Primers: 60 Vbeta forward and 13 Jbeta reverse. Here immunoSEQ multiplex PCR was the method, and the copy in TCRdb shows in-frame clones only, minus some. The sample has 200,000 or so clones; 82% are singletons. The germline CDR1 and CDR2 sequences are SGHAT and FQNNGV. The CDR3 runs to 17 residues. V was clipped by 1 base and J by 2 bases; unmatched bases: 7. The source material was PBMCs. This TCR came from a boy aged 2-9 years in good health and CMV-seronegative. J is TRBJ2-1 and V is TRBV11-2; 8 nucleotides agree with TRBD2. The chain's CDR3 is CASSLGPGGAPYNEQFF. The CDR3 DNA follows: TGTGCCAGCAGCTTAGGTCCGGGGGGGGCACCCTACAATGAGCAGTTCTTC.